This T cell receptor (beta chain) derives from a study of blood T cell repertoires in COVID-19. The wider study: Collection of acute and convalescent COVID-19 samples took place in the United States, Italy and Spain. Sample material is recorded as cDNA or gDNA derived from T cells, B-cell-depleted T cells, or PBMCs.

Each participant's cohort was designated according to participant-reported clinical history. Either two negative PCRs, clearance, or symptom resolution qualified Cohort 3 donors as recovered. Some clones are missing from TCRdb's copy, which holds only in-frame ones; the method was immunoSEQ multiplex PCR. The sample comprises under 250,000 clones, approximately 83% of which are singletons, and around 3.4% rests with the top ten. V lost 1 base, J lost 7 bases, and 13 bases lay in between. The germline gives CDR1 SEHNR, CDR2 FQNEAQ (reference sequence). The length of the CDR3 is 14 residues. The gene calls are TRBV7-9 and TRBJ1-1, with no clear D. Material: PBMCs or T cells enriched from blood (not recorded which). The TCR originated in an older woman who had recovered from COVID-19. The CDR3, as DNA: TGTGCCAGCAGCTTAGATTATGTCGCCAGTGAAGCTTTCTTT. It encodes CASSLDYVASEAFF. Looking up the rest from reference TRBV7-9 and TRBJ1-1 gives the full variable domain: DTGVSQNPRHKITKRGQNVTFRCDPISEHNRLYWYRQTLGQGPEFLTYFQNEAQLEKSRLLSDRFSAERPKGSFSTLEIQRTEQGDSAMYLCASSLDYVASEAFFGQGTRLTVV.